The T cell receptor (beta chain) described here comes from a study of response to subunit inactivated influenza vaccine. This clonotype was seen only a few times. Its antigen is unidentified. Whole-study findings and limits: The authors put forward the suggestion that each seasonal influenza vaccination may bring in only a limited number of new T cells.

A single record per CDR3 protein comes from TCRdb applying MiXCR to the RT-PCR reads. Of fewer than 400,000 distinct CDR3 sequences in the sample, around a fifth were seen once. With 6 bases removed from V and 10 bases from J, the gap between germline ends came to 18 bases. CDR3 length: 13 residues. Germline V CDR1 and CDR2: KGHSH, LQKENI. This sequence joins TRBV18 and TRBJ1-1; maybe TRBD1 (5 bases). Here the sequenced sample was PBMCs from blood, taken less than 22 months after vaccination. This clonotype originated in a man aged 50 to 75 who received an inactivated influenza vaccine. CDR3 region: CASSQNAGNVAFF. The CDR3 nucleotides are TGTGCCAGCTCGCAAAACGCAGGGAATGTAGCTTTCTTT.